This T cell receptor beta chain was sequenced during a study of blood T cell repertoires in COVID-19. Overall study context: In each case, the material was cDNA or gDNA derived from T cells, B-cell-depleted T cells, or PBMCs.

Produced via immunoSEQ multiplex PCR; TCRdb's table is partial and in-frame only. The sample lists tens of thousands of clones, 90% occurring once. The CDR3 has 15 residues. V shed 2 bases and J shed 7 bases, with 15 bases lying between them. The germline V gene encodes CDR1 SNHLY and CDR2 FYNNEI. The clonotype originates from a man in his 70s with active or convalescent COVID-19. This chain links TRBV2 with TRBJ2-1; no reliable D call. Input material: peripheral blood. The CDR3 region is CASSETDRVQNEQFF. In nucleotides, the CDR3 is TGTGCCAGCAGTGAAACAGACCGAGTACAGAATGAGCAGTTCTTC. The complete variable domain, with remaining parts taken from reference TRBV2 and TRBJ2-1, reads EPEVTQTPSHQVTQMGQEVILRCVPISNHLYFYWYRQILGQKVEFLVSFYNNEISEKSEIFDDQFSVERPDGSNFTLKIRSTKLEDSAMYFCASSETDRVQNEQFFGPGTRLTVL.